This T cell receptor beta chain is drawn from a study of shared clonotypes between healthy human individuals. Study-level points and caveats: In this cohort, only blood was sampled, and tissue repertoires likely differ.

This clone was seen a single time. Its antigen remains unknown. Subsets obtained from CD4+ cells comprised CD45RA+ naive and CD45RA-negative memory cells. Per the original methods: With immunoSEQ giving junction-only sequences and no quality scores, filtering differed. TCRdb's copy holds only in-frame clones and misses some; the assay was immunoSEQ multiplex PCR. V, J and clone size were drawn from that table, and D and trimming were deduced from the DNA. The sample comprises some 2,000,000 clones, roughly 94% of which are singletons, and 0.13% rests with the top ten. CDR1 is MNHEY and CDR2 is SVGAGI in the germline V gene. The CDR3 contains 16 residues. Trimming cost V 4 bases and J 2 bases; bases outside gene matches: 10.

The TCR sequence derives from a man younger than 35 in good health. The chain has TRBV6-5 and TRBJ1-1, with TRBD1 matching over 7 bases. The sequenced material came from naive CD4+ T cells sorted from blood. Subset reported: CD45RA+ positively selected. The CDR3 DNA reads TGTGCCAGCAGTTTCACCGGGACAGCCATTAACACTGAAGCTTTCTTT. Residues: CASSFTGTAINTEAFF.